The following is a T cell receptor beta chain sequence with its context. The data stem from a study of resident and recirculating memory T cells in vitiligo. Germline-derived CDR1 and CDR2 are SGHRS and YFSETQ. The CDR3 has 16 residues. Losses at the gene ends were 2 bases for V and 2 bases for J; bases not matched to a gene: 7. The table came from immunoSEQ multiplex PCR; TCRdb's copy has only in-frame clones and leaves some out. This table holds tens of thousands of clones, roughly nine tenths found once. The sample comprised blood. The sequence derives from a male donor with vitiligo. V usage is TRBV5-1 and J usage is TRBJ2-3; TRBD1 matches 8 bases. CDR3 in amino acids: CASSLGQGGNTDTQYF. CDR3 sequence (DNA): TGCGCCAGCAGCTTAGGACAGGGCGGGAACACAGATACGCAGTATTTT.